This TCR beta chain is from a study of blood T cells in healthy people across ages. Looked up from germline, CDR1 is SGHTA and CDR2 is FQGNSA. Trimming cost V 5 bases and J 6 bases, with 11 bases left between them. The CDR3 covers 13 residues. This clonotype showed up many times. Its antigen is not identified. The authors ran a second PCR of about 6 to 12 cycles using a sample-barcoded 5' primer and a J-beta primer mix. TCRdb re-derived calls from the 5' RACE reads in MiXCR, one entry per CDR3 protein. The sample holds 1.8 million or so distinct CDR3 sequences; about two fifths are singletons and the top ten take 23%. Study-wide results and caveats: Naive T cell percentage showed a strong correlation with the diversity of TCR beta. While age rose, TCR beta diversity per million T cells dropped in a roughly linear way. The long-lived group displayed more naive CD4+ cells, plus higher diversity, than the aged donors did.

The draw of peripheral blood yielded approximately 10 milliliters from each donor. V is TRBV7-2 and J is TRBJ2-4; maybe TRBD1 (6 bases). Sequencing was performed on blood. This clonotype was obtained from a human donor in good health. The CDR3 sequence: CASSLAGVNIQYF. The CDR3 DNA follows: TGTGCCAGCAGCCTGGCAGGGGTAAACATTCAGTACTTC.